This T cell receptor (beta chain) was recovered during a study of cytomegalovirus exposure and HLA in healthy donors. Only a few counts were recorded for this clone. Primers for the PCR totalled 60 Vbeta and 13 Jbeta. Measured with immunoSEQ multiplex PCR; TCRdb has only the in-frame clones, and not every one. The data show around 170,000 clones, around 86% seen once. This receptor was taken from a man aged 35 to 55 in good health and CMV-seropositive. Sequencing was carried out using PBMCs.

The CDR3 sequence is CATSRSGAGPYEQYF. CDR3 DNA sequence: TGTGCCACCAGCCGCAGCGGGGCGGGGCCCTACGAGCAGTACTTC. V and J are TRBV15 and TRBJ2-7; 7 bases align to TRBD2. The CDR3 length is 15 residues. Germline V gene lookup returns CDR1 LNHNV and CDR2 YYDKDF (reference sequence). Trimming at V came to 5 bases and at J to 2 bases, leaving 9 bases not matched to a gene.